Detailed here is one T cell receptor (beta chain). The sample is drawn from a study of blood T cell repertoires in COVID-19. The overall study: Samples of COVID-19 (acute and convalescent) were obtained from the United States, Italy and Spain. PBMCs, B-cell-depleted T cells, or T cells provided the cDNA or gDNA that made up the material.

The authors' processing: The assay estimated nucleated cells by amplifying reference gene primers. TCRdb's copy holds only in-frame clones and misses some; the assay was immunoSEQ multiplex PCR. V and J calls and clone size come straight from that table; D and trimming were deduced from the DNA. The data contain approximately 150,000 clones, approximately 81% of them singletons. Germline CDR1 MNHNY, CDR2 SVGAGI (reference sequence). V was pared by 5 bases and J by 6 bases, with 8 bases of the junction left unmatched. The CDR3 is 14 residues long. The specimen was peripheral blood. The receptor was isolated from a human donor with acute or convalescent COVID-19. The donor label of this sample is uncertain. The rearrangement joins TRBV6-6 to TRBJ1-1; TRBD1 aligns across 8 bases. CDR3 sequence reads: CASSLKQQGAEAFF. The CDR3 DNA is TGTGCCAGCAGTCTCAAACAACAGGGGGCTGAAGCTTTCTTT.